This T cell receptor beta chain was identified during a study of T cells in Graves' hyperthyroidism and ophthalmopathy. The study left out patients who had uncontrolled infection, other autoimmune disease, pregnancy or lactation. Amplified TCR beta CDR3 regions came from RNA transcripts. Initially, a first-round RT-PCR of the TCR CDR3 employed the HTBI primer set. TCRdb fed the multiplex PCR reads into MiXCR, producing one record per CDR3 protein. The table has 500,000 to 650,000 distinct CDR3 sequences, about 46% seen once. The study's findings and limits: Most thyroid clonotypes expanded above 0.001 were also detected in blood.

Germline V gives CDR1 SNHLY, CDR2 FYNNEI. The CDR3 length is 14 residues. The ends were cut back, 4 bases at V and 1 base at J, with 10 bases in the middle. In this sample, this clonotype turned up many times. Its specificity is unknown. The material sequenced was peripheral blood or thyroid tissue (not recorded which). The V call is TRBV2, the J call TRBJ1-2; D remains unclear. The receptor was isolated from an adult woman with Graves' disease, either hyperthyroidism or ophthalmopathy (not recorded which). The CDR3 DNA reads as TGTGCCAGCAGTGTTGGCCGTGATAACTATGGCTACACCTTC. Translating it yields CASSVGRDNYGYTF.